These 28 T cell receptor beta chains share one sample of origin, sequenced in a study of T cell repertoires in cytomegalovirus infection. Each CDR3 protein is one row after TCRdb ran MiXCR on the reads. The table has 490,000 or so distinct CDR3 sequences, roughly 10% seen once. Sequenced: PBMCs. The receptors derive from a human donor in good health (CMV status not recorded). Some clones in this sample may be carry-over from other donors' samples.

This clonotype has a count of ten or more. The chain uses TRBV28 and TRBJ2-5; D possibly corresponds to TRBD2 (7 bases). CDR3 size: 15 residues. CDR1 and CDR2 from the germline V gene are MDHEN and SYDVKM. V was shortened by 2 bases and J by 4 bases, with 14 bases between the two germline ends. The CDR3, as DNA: TGTGCCAGCAGTTTACCCATTCGGGGGGCAGAGACCCAGTACTTC. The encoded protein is CASSLPIRGAETQYF.

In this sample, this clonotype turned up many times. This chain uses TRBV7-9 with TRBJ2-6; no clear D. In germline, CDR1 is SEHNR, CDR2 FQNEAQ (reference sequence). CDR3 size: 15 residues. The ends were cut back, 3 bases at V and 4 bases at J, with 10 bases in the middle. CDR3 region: CASSLGVLGANVLTF. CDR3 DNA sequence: TGTGCCAGCAGCTTGGGTGTACTGGGGGCCAACGTCCTGACTTTC.

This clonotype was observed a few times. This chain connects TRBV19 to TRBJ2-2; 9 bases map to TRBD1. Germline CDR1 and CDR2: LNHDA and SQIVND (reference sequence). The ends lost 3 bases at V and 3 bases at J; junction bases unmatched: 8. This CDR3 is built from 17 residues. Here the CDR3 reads CASSIPTGGVDTGELFF. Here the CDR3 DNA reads TGTGCCAGTAGTATCCCCACAGGGGGCGTTGACACCGGGGAGCTGTTTTTT.

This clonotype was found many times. For the CDR3, the DNA is TGTGCTAGTGGTCTAGGGACAGCGTACAATGAGCAGTTCTTC. This gives the protein CASGLGTAYNEQFF. V and J are TRBV12-5 and TRBJ2-1, with 7 bases matching TRBD1. The germline V gene encodes CDR1 LGHNT and CDR2 FRNRAP. This CDR3 comprises 14 residues. V gave up 5 bases and J gave up 4 bases; unmatched junction bases: 5.

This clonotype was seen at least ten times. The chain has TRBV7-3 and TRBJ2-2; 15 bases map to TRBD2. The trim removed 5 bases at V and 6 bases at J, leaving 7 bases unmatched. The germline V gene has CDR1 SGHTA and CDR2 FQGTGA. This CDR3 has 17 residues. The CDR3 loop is CASSLGLAGGHAGELFF. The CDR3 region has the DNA TGTGCCAGCAGCCTTGGACTAGCGGGGGGGCATGCCGGGGAGCTGTTTTTT.

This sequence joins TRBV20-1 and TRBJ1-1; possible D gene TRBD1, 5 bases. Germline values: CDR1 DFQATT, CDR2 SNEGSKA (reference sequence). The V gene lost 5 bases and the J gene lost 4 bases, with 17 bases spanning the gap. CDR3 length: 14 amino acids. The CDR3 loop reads CSAVRQPGVTEAFF. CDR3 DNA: TGCAGTGCTGTCCGACAGCCAGGTGTCACTGAAGCTTTCTTT.

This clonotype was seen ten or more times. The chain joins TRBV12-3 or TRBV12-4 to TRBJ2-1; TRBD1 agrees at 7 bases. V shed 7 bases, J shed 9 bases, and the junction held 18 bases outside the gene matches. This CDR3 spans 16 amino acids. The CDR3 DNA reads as TGTGCCAGCACCCTAAGGTCCGGGACAGCTGAGGGTGAGCAGTTCTTC. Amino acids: CASTLRSGTAEGEQFF.

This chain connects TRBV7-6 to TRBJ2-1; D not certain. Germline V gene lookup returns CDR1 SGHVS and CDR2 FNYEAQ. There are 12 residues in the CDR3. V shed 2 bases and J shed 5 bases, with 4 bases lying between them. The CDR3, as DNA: TGTGCCAGCAGCTTAAGCCACAATGAGCAGTTCTTC. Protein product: CASSLSHNEQFF.

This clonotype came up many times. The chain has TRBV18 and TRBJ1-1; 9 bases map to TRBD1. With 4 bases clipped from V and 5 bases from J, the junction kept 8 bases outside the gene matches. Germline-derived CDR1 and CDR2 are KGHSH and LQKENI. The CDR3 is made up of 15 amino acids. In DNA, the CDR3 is TGTGCCAGCTCACTTAACAGGGGGCTGAGGACTGAAGCTTTCTTT. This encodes CASSLNRGLRTEAFF.

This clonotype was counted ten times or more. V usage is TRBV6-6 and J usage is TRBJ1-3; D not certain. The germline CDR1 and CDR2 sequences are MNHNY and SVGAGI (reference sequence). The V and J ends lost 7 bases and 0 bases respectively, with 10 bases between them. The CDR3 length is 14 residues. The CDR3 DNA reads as TGTGCCAGCATCCAGGCGGGCTCTGGAAACACCATATATTTT. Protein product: CASIQAGSGNTIYF.

The DNA of the CDR3 is TGTGCCAGCACCGGGACAGGGGATGGCTACACCTTC. It is translated as CASTGTGDGYTF. The gene calls are TRBV12-3 or TRBV12-4 and TRBJ1-2, with TRBD1 matching over 10 bases. V was clipped by 7 bases and J by 6 bases; unmatched bases: 2. The CDR3 has 12 residues.

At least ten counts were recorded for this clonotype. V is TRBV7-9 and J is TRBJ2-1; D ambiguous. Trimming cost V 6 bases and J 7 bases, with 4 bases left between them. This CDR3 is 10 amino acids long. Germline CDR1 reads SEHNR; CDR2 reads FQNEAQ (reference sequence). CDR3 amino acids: CASSTNEQFF. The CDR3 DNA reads TGTGCCAGCAGTACGAATGAGCAGTTCTTC. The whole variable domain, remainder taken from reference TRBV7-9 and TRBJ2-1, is DTGVSQNPRHKITKRGQNVTFRCDPISEHNRLYWYRQTLGQGPEFLTYFQNEAQLEKSRLLSDRFSAERPKGSFSTLEIQRTEQGDSAMYLCASSTNEQFFGPGTRLTVL.

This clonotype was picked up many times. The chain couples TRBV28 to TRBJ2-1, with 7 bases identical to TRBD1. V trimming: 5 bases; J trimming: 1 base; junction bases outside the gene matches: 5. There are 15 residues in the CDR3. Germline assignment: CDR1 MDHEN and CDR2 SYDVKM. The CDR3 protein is CASSGQGESYNEQFF. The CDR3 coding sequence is TGTGCCAGCAGTGGTCAGGGGGAATCCTACAATGAGCAGTTCTTC. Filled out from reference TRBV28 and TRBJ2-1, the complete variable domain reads DVKVTQSSRYLVKRTGEKVFLECVQDMDHENMFWYRQDPGLGLRLIYFSYDVKMKEKGDIPEGYSVSREKKERFSLILESASTNQTSMYLCASSGQGESYNEQFFGPGTRLTVL.

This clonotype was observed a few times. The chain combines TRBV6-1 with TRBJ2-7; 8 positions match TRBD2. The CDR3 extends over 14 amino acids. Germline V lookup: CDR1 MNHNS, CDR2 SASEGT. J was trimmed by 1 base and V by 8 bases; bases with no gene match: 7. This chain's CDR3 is CASGLGLASYEQYF. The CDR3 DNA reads TGTGCCAGCGGACTAGGACTAGCTTCCTACGAGCAGTACTTC.

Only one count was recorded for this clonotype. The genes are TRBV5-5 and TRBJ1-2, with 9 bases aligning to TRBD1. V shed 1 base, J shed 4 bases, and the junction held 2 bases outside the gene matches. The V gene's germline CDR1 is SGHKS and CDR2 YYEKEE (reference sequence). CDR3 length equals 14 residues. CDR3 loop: CASSLQTGGYGYTF. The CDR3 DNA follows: TGTGCCAGCAGCTTGCAGACAGGGGGCTATGGCTACACCTTC.

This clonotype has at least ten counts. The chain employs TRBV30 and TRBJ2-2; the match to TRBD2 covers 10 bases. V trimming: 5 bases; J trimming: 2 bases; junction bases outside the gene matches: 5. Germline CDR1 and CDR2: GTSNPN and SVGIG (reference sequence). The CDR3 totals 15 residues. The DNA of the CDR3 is TGTGCCTGGCGACTAGCGGGTCCCAACACCGGGGAGCTGTTTTTT. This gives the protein CAWRLAGPNTGELFF.

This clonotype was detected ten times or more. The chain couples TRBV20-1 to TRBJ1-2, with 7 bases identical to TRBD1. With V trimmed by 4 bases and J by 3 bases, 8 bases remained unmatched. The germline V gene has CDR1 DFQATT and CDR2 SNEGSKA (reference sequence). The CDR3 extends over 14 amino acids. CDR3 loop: CSAIRGQRYYGYTF. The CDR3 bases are TGCAGTGCTATTAGGGGACAGCGGTACTATGGCTACACCTTC.

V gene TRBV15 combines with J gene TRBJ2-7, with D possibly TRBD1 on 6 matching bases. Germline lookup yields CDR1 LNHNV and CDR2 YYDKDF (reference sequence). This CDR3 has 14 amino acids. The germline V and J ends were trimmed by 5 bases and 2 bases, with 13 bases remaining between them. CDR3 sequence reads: CATSGSGQTYEQYF. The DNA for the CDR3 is TGTGCCACCAGCGGGTCCGGACAGACCTACGAGCAGTACTTC.

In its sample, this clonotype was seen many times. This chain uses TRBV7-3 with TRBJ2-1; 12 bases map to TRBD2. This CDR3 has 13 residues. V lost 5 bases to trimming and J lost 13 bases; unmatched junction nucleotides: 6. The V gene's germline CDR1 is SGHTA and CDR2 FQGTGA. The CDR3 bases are TGTGCCAGCAGCGAGACTAGCGGGGGTCCACAGTTCTTC. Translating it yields CASSETSGGPQFF.

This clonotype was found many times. The CDR3 loop reads CASSLGLEQFF. CDR3 nucleotides: TGTGCCAGCAGCTTGGGACTAGAGCAGTTCTTC. V is TRBV12-3 or TRBV12-4 and J is TRBJ2-1; 7 bases line up with TRBD2. The V gene end was trimmed by 6 bases and the J gene end by 10 bases; junction bases not matched to a gene: 3. This CDR3 comprises 11 residues.

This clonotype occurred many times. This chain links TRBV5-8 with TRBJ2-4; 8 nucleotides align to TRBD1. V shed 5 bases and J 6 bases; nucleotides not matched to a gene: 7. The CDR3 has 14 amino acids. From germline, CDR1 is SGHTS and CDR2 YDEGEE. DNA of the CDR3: TGTGCCAGCAGAGGCAGGGGGCGCGTAAACATTCAGTACTTC. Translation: CASRGRGRVNIQYF.

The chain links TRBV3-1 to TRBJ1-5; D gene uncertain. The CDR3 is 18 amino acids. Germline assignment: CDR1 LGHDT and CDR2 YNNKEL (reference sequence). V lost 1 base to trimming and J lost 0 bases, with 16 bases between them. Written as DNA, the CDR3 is TGTGCCAGCAGCCAAGCGTTTTCCCTCCTCAATAGCAATCAGCCCCAGCATTTT. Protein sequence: CASSQAFSLLNSNQPQHF. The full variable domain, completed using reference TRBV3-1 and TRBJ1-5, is DTAVSQTPKYLVTQMGNDKSIKCEQNLGHDTMYWYKQDSKKFLKIMFSYNNKELIINETVPNRFSPKSPDKAHLNLHINSLELGDSAVYFCASSQAFSLLNSNQPQHFGDGTRLSIL.

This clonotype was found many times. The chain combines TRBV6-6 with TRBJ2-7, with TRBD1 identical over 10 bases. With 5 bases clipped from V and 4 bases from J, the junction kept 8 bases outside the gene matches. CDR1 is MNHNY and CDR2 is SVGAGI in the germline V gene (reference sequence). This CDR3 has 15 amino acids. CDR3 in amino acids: CASSAPDRGRYEQYF. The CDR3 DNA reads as TGTGCCAGCAGTGCGCCAGACAGGGGGCGATACGAGCAGTACTTC.

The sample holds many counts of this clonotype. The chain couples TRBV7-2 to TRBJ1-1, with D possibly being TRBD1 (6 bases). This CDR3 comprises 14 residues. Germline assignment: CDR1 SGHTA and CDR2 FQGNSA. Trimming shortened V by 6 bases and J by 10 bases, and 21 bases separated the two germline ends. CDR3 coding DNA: TGTGCCAGCAGTCGAACTCAGGGGCGCGATGGAGCTTTCTTT. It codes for CASSRTQGRDGAFF. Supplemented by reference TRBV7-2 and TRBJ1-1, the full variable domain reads GAGVSQSPSNKVTEKGKDVELRCDPISGHTALYWYRQSLGQGLEFLIYFQGNSAPDKSGLPSDRFSAERTGGSVSTLTIQRTQQEDSAVYLCASSRTQGRDGAFFGQGTRLTVV.

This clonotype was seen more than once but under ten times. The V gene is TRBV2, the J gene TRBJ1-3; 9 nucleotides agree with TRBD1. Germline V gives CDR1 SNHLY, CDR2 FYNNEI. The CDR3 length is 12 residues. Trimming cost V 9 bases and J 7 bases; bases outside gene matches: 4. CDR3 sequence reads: CASGQGSNTIYF. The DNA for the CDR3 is TGTGCCAGTGGACAGGGGTCCAACACCATATATTTT.

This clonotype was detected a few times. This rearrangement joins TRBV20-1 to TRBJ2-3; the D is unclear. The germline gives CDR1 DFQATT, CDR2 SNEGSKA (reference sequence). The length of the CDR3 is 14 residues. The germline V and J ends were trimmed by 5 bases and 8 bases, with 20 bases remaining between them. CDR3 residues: CSAPPAEDPVTQYF. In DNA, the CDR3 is TGCAGTGCTCCTCCGGCCGAGGACCCCGTTACGCAGTATTTT.

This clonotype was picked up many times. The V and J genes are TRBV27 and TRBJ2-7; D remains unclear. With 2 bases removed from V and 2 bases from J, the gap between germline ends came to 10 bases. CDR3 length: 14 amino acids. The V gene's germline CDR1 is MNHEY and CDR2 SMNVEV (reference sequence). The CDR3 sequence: CASSLKYATYEQYF. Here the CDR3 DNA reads TGTGCCAGCAGTTTAAAGTACGCGACCTACGAGCAGTACTTC.

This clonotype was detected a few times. CDR3: CSVESGGSPYF. DNA of the CDR3: TGCAGCGTTGAGTCCGGCGGGAGTCCGTATTTT. V usage is TRBV29-1 and J usage is TRBJ2-3; TRBD2 agrees at 7 bases. Trimming removed 3 bases from V and 14 bases from J; junction bases left unmatched: 8. The V gene's germline CDR1 is SQVTM and CDR2 ANQGSEA. CDR3 length: 11 amino acids.